This is a list of T cell receptor beta chains from one sample in a study of cytomegalovirus exposure and HLA in healthy donors. Only in-frame clones appear in the TCRdb table, and some are missing; sequencing was by immunoSEQ multiplex PCR. Among some 140,000 clones listed, around 79% were seen once. The sequencing input was PBMCs. The receptors originated from a man aged 25 to 45 in good health and CMV-seropositive. Both conserved end residues are part of each CDR3. Each record gives: CDR3 protein, CDR3 DNA, clone size, D gene, V gene, J gene. A D gene is named only where the DNA matches it firmly. Clone size is given for some rows only: seen once, a few or many times, or a class if the clone is expanded.

CDR3: CASGTRSVRGSGYTF
DNA: TGTGCCAGCGGTACTAGATCGGTCAGGGGATCAGGCTACACCTTC
size: few
D: NA
V: TRBV4-2
J: TRBJ1-2

CDR3: CSVEGGTSGTDTQYF
DNA: TGCAGCGTTGAAGGGGGGACTAGCGGCACAGATACGCAGTATTTT
size: NA
D: TRBD2
V: TRBV29-1
J: TRBJ2-3

CDR3: CASSQDWGGAIDTQYF
DNA: TGTGCCAGCAGCCAAGATTGGGGGGGGGCCATAGATACGCAGTATTTT
size: NA
D: NA
V: TRBV14
J: TRBJ2-3

CDR3: CASSRTGGGSGANVLTF
DNA: TGCGCCAGCAGTAGGACAGGGGGAGGCTCTGGGGCCAACGTCCTGACTTTC
size: NA
D: TRBD1
V: TRBV5-1
J: TRBJ2-6

CDR3: CASSYRQGYEQYF
DNA: TGTGCCAGCAGTTACAGGCAGGGTTACGAGCAGTACTTC
size: few
D: NA
V: TRBV6-5
J: TRBJ2-7

CDR3: CAWTRDRRNYGYTF
DNA: TGTGCCTGGACTCGGGACAGACGGAACTATGGCTACACCTTC
size: NA
D: TRBD1
V: TRBV30
J: TRBJ1-2

CDR3: CASSFGGTDTQYF
DNA: TGTGCCAGCTCATTCGGGGGGACAGATACGCAGTATTTT
size: NA
D: TRBD2
V: TRBV11-3
J: TRBJ2-3

CDR3: CASSLQGNQPQHF
DNA: TGTGCCAGCTCACTCCAGGGGAATCAGCCCCAGCATTTT
size: once
D: NA
V: TRBV18
J: TRBJ1-5

CDR3: CASSQDPGSHGYTF
DNA: TGCGCCAGCAGCCAAGACCCGGGTTCTCATGGCTACACCTTC
size: NA
D: NA
V: TRBV4-1
J: TRBJ1-2

CDR3: CASRPPGKGEYF
DNA: TGTGCCAGCAGGCCTCCCGGGAAGGGGGAGTACTTC
size: NA
D: NA
V: TRBV6-1
J: TRBJ2-4

CDR3: CASSLSVSRTLYGYTF
DNA: TGTGCCAGCAGCCTCTCGGTGAGCCGAACCCTCTATGGCTACACCTTC
size: NA
D: NA
V: TRBV7-8
J: TRBJ1-2

CDR3: CASSLSGTAFEAFF
DNA: TGTGCCAGCAGTTTATCCGGGACAGCGTTTGAAGCTTTCTTT
size: NA
D: TRBD1
V: TRBV27
J: TRBJ1-1

CDR3: CASSLIPPDGSSYNSPLHF
DNA: TGCGCCAGCAGCCTTATCCCCCCAGACGGGAGCTCCTATAATTCACCCCTCCACTTT
size: NA
D: NA
V: TRBV5-1
J: TRBJ1-6

CDR3: CASSPSPWTEAFF
DNA: TGTGCCAGCAGCCCGAGTCCGTGGACTGAAGCTTTCTTT
size: NA
D: NA
V: TRBV11-2
J: TRBJ1-1

CDR3: CASSPETGRTNEQFF
DNA: TGTGCCAGCAGTCCCGAGACAGGGAGGACTAATGAGCAGTTCTTC
size: NA
D: NA
V: TRBV27
J: TRBJ2-1

CDR3: CASSKGAGGNTEAFF
DNA: TGTGCCAGCAGCAAAGGGGCAGGGGGGAACACTGAAGCTTTCTTT
size: NA
D: NA
V: TRBV21-1
J: TRBJ1-1